This T cell receptor (beta chain) is drawn from a study of blood T cell repertoires in COVID-19. About the research overall: Collection of acute and convalescent COVID-19 samples took place in the United States, Italy and Spain. PBMCs, B-cell-depleted T cells, or T cells provided the cDNA or gDNA that made up the material.

Per the study methods: Nucleated cell counts were estimated from reference gene primer amplification. Measured with immunoSEQ multiplex PCR; TCRdb has only the in-frame clones, and not every one. That table gives V, J and clone size, and the DNA gave D and trimming. The sample contains over 250,000 clones, 70% to 90% of which appear only once. Germline-derived CDR1 and CDR2 are GTSNPN and SVGIG (reference sequence). This CDR3 is built from 15 residues. The germline V and J ends were trimmed by 3 bases and 1 base, with 14 bases remaining between them. The TCR sequence derives from a woman aged 70-85 years with acute or convalescent COVID-19. Material: peripheral blood. V and J are TRBV30 and TRBJ2-3; weak D call: TRBD2 (6 bases). The CDR3 coding sequence is TGTGCCTGGAGCCGCCCGGGGACTCGCACAGATACGCAGTATTTT. This translates into CAWSRPGTRTDTQYF.